This T cell receptor (beta chain) originates from a study of cytomegalovirus exposure and HLA in healthy donors. Overall study: Previous work identified some 120 million unique TCR beta sequences from around 170 million T cells.

Vbeta (60) and Jbeta (13) primers were used in the PCR. Libraries were prepared by immunoSEQ multiplex PCR; TCRdb keeps only in-frame clonotypes and omits some of them. The sample includes approximately 140,000 clones, just under 65% of them seen just once. The study's findings and limits: The authors later found HLA-associated TCR beta chains more clonally expanded than equally common others. Roughly even sequencing depth across donors was the assumption behind the presence/absence analyses.

As concerns this clone: Its antigen is currently unknown.

The germline V and J ends were trimmed by 1 base and 4 bases, with 16 bases remaining between them. Per the germline V gene, CDR1 is SGHVS and CDR2 is FQNEAQ. The CDR3 totals 16 residues. The J gene is TRBJ1-2, the V gene TRBV7-8, with D possibly TRBD1 on 6 matching bases. The sequencing input was PBMCs. The clonotype comes from a woman aged 55-70 years in good health and CMV-seropositive. The CDR3 reads CASSLEGRGAVYGYTF. The CDR3 DNA sequence: TGTGCCAGCAGCTTAGAGGGTCGGGGGGCTGTCTATGGCTACACCTTC. Full variable domain (outside the CDR3, taken from reference TRBV7-8 and TRBJ1-2): GAGVSQSPRYKVAKRGQDVALRCDPISGHVSLFWYQQALGQGPEFLTYFQNEAQLDKSGLPSDRFFAERPEGSVSTLKIQRTQQEDSAVYLCASSLEGRGAVYGYTFGSGTRLTVV.